This record covers a single T cell receptor beta chain. The sample is drawn from a study of blood T cell repertoires in COVID-19. Study-level information: The United States, Italy and Spain were the sources of the acute and convalescent COVID-19 samples. PBMCs, B-cell-depleted T cells, or T cells were the source of the cDNA or gDNA that made up the material.

In the original analysis: Reference gene primer amplification gave estimated nucleated cell counts. The repertoire was sequenced with immunoSEQ multiplex PCR; TCRdb's copy has only in-frame clones and lacks some. D and trimming were read from the DNA, whereas the V and J calls and clone size are those reported in that table. The sample holds about 360,000 clones; 81% are singletons and the top ten take around 1%. Germline CDR1 is MNHGY and CDR2 is SAAAGT. The CDR3 has 13 residues. Trimming stripped 7 bases from V and 2 bases from J, with 12 bases between. The sequence was collected from a human donor with acute or convalescent COVID-19. The donor label of this sample is uncertain. The chain has TRBV6-8 and TRBJ2-7; perhaps TRBD2 as D (5 bases). Sequences were obtained from peripheral blood. DNA of the CDR3: TGTGCCAGCATCCCCGGGGTCCCCTACGAGCAGTACTTC. This gives the protein CASIPGVPYEQYF.